These 5 T cell receptor beta chains were sequenced from one sample in a study of T cells in narcolepsy. TCRdb's table, derived via immunoSEQ multiplex PCR, lists solely in-frame clones and lacks some. The sample lists about 35,000 clones; approximately 80% were seen once. Source material: memory (CD45RA-) CD4+ T cells from blood. The receptors come from a human donor in good health.

The chain has TRBV4-1 and TRBJ1-1, with 9 bases aligning to TRBD1. CDR3 length equals 15 residues. Trimming at V came to 3 bases and at J to 2 bases, leaving 4 bases not matched to a gene. Germline V gene lookup returns CDR1 MGHRA and CDR2 YSYEKL. The CDR3 region is CASSHRQGGNTEAFF. CDR3 sequence (DNA): TGCGCCAGCAGCCACCGACAGGGGGGTAACACTGAAGCTTTCTTT.

J is TRBJ1-5 and V is TRBV25-1; no clear D gene. Trimming pared 7 bases from V and 3 bases from J, leaving 1 base between. CDR1 is MGHDK and CDR2 is SYGVNS in the germline V gene. The CDR3 has 10 residues. CDR3 nucleotide sequence: TGTGCCAGCAACAATCAGCCCCAGCATTTT. It is translated as CASNNQPQHF. Based on the CDR3 plus reference TRBV25-1 and TRBJ1-5, the full variable domain is EADIYQTPRYLVIGTGKKITLECSQTMGHDKMYWYQQDPGMELHLIHYSYGVNSTEKGDLSSESTVSRIRTEHFPLTLESARPSHTSQYLCASNNQPQHFGDGTRLSIL.

This chain uses TRBV5-4 with TRBJ2-1, with D perhaps matching TRBD2 (5 bases). Per germline, CDR1 SGHNT and CDR2 YYREEE (reference sequence). The CDR3 sequence is 13 residues long. V dropped 3 bases and J dropped 6 bases, with 10 bases sitting between them. The CDR3 spells CASSSPGINEQFF. The CDR3 nucleotides are TGTGCCAGCAGCTCCCCGGGAATCAATGAGCAGTTCTTC.

On this clone itself: At one boundary the junction diverges from the germline segment, which might be a read error. CDR3 nucleotide sequence: TGCGCCCGCAGCTTGGCCGGGGGGGCGGCGGATAATTCACCCCTCCACTTT. It is translated as CARSLAGGAADNSPLHF. This chain links TRBV5-1 with TRBJ1-6, with TRBD1 as a possible D gene (6 bases). The germline V gene encodes CDR1 SGHRS and CDR2 YFSETQ. This CDR3 comprises 17 residues. Using reference TRBV5-1 and TRBJ1-6 for the parts outside the CDR3, the full variable domain is KAGVTQTPRYLIKTRGQQVTLSCSPISGHRSVSWYQQTPGQGLQFLFEYFSETQRNKGNFPGRFSGRQFSNSRSEMNVSTLELGDSALYLCARSLAGGAADNSPLHFGNGTRLTVT.

The V call is TRBV5-6, the J call TRBJ2-7; 8 bases agree with TRBD1. With 4 bases clipped from V and 7 bases from J, the junction kept 13 bases outside the gene matches. The CDR3 has 15 amino acids. Germline CDR1 SGHDT, CDR2 YYEEEE. The CDR3 is CASSPPTGVLGEQYF. CDR3 DNA: TGTGCCAGCAGCCCTCCGACAGGGGTGTTGGGGGAGCAGTACTTC.